The sequence of this TCR beta chain was determined in a study of shared clonotypes between healthy human individuals. Study overall: Each donor had three CD4 naive, three CD4 memory, two CD8 naive and one CD8 memory plate.

V was pared by 5 bases and J by 5 bases, with 9 bases between. The CDR3 covers 13 residues. Germline lookup yields CDR1 SGHNT and CDR2 YENEEA. The assay was immunoSEQ multiplex PCR, and TCRdb's table has in-frame clones only and misses some. The table includes around 2,000,000 clones, over 85% detected once. The J gene is TRBJ2-2, the V gene TRBV11-3; D may be TRBD1 or TRBD2 (5 bases each). Sequencing used naive CD4+ T cells sorted from blood. Subset noted: CD45RA+ positively selected. This receptor was taken from a man younger than 35 in good health. CDR3 loop: CASSGDVTGELFF. The CDR3 bases are TGTGCCAGCAGCGGGGACGTAACCGGGGAGCTGTTTTTT.